The next 17 T cell receptor beta chains were all read from a single sample in a study of vaccination effects on CD4 cells after COVID-19. ViraFEST used viral peptide pools to expand antigen-specific CD4+ T cells before sequencing. The culture ran for about 11 days, and then CD4+ T cells were isolated. Prior SARS-CoV-2 infection was absent in the vaccine recipients, as shown by negative nucleocapsid antibodies. No antigens are known for them. TCRdb's table, derived via immunoSEQ multiplex PCR, lists solely in-frame clones and lacks some. In the table there are about 43,000 clones, roughly 79% of which are singletons. Source: CD4+ T cells from PBMCs cultured with SARS-CoV-2 spike peptides, taken before COVID-19 vaccination. These receptors all come from a human donor who received a COVID-19 vaccine.

The rearrangement uses TRBV5-4 and TRBJ2-3; D is unclear. V was clipped by 5 bases and J by 4 bases, with 14 bases between them. Germline V lookup: CDR1 SGHNT, CDR2 YYREEE (reference sequence). The CDR3 contains 14 residues. CDR3 coding DNA: TGTGCCAGCAGGACGACACTCGTACCAGATACGCAGTATTTT. It encodes CASRTTLVPDTQYF.

This sequence joins TRBV7-2 and TRBJ1-1; D remains ambiguous. Trimming stripped 5 bases from V and 3 bases from J, with 13 bases between. The CDR3 is 14 amino acids. From germline, CDR1 is SGHTA and CDR2 FQGNSA. Here the CDR3 reads CASSPRSGDTEAFF. The CDR3 nucleotides read TGTGCCAGCAGCCCCCGGTCCGGCGACACTGAAGCTTTCTTT.

The chain links TRBV5-4 to TRBJ2-2; TRBD2 matches at 9 bases. The trim removed 0 bases at V and 5 bases at J, leaving 5 bases unmatched. The CDR3 has 16 amino acids. Per the germline V gene, CDR1 is SGHNT and CDR2 is YYREEE (reference sequence). CDR3 coding DNA: TGTGCCAGCAGCTTGGGGCGGGGGGGCCTGACCGGGGAGCTGTTTTTT. Translated: CASSLGRGGLTGELFF.

This clone was observed a single time. The chain joins TRBV5-6 to TRBJ1-2; weak D call: TRBD1 (6 bases). CDR1 and CDR2 (germline): SGHDT, YYEEEE. The ends were cut back, 4 bases at V and 0 bases at J, with 13 bases in the middle. This CDR3 comprises 15 residues. CDR3 nucleotides: TGTGCCAGCAGCCGAGGCCGGGGGCCTAACTATGGCTACACCTTC. It yields the protein CASSRGRGPNYGYTF.

This rearrangement joins TRBV19 to TRBJ1-3; D unclear. Trimming cost V 5 bases and J 0 bases, with 11 bases left between them. This CDR3 has 15 residues. Germline loops: CDR1 LNHDA, CDR2 SQIVND (reference sequence). As DNA, the CDR3 is TGTGCCAGTAGTCCCGGGAAGTTCTCTGGAAACACCATATATTTT. Translating it yields CASSPGKFSGNTIYF.

This chain connects TRBV5-1 to TRBJ1-6; D ambiguous. This CDR3 region has 12 residues. Germline V gene lookup returns CDR1 SGHRS and CDR2 YFSETQ. V gave up 0 bases and J gave up 7 bases, with 2 bases separating them. The DNA for the CDR3 is TGCGCCAGCAGCTTGGGAAATTCACCCCTCCACTTT. Its protein is CASSLGNSPLHF.

The V and J genes are TRBV10-2 and TRBJ1-6; weak D call: TRBD1 (5 bases). Germline CDR1 is WSHSY and CDR2 is SAAADI. V gave up 3 bases and J gave up 8 bases, with 11 bases separating them. The CDR3 runs to 14 residues. In DNA form, the CDR3 reads TGCGCCAGCAGTGATCAGGGCGCGGATTCACCCCTCCACTTT. Translation gives CASSDQGADSPLHF.

This rearrangement joins TRBV4-3 to TRBJ1-6, with D unclear. Trimming left V 0 bases short and J 3 bases short, with 18 bases between. Germline values: CDR1 LGHNA, CDR2 YSLEER. This CDR3 comprises 19 residues. CDR3 loop: CASSQDRPQLSFYNSPLHF. The CDR3 DNA is TGCGCCAGCAGCCAAGATCGGCCCCAGCTATCATTCTATAATTCACCCCTCCACTTT.

The V call is TRBV18, the J call TRBJ2-2; 8 bases are shared with TRBD2. The V gene's germline CDR1 is KGHSH and CDR2 LQKENI. J was trimmed by 5 bases and V by 3 bases; bases with no gene match: 8. The CDR3 consists of 16 residues. The CDR3 nucleotides read TGTGCCAGCTCACCTTCTACTAGCGGACGAACCGGGGAGCTGTTTTTT. It is translated as CASSPSTSGRTGELFF.

This clone was detected once. V is TRBV6-5 and J is TRBJ2-7; TRBD1 aligns across 7 bases. This CDR3 region has 13 residues. V gave up 8 bases and J gave up 6 bases; unmatched junction bases: 10. In germline, CDR1 is MNHEY, CDR2 SVGAGI. DNA for the CDR3: TGTGCCAGCGCCAATCCTCGACAGGGCGAGCAGTACGTC. Residues: CASANPRQGEQYV.

The chain has TRBV6-4 and TRBJ1-6; possible D gene TRBD1, 5 bases. Germline CDR1 MRHNA, CDR2 SNTAGT. The CDR3 runs 14 residues. With 4 bases removed from V and 7 bases from J, the gap between germline ends came to 11 bases. For the CDR3, the DNA is TGTGCCAGCAGTGTCGACAGATCCAATTCACCCCTCCACTTT. Translation: CASSVDRSNSPLHF.

This sequence joins TRBV2 and TRBJ1-2; D is undetermined. Trimming left V 5 bases short and J 4 bases short, with 8 bases between. Germline assignment: CDR1 SNHLY and CDR2 FYNNEI. CDR3 length: 12 residues. CDR3 amino acids: CASSRAAYGYTF. The CDR3 nucleotides are TGTGCCAGCAGTCGCGCAGCCTATGGCTACACCTTC.

This clone was detected a few times. The J gene is TRBJ1-3, the V gene TRBV7-2; D gene ambiguous. Trimming left V 0 bases short and J 3 bases short, with 3 bases between. CDR3 size: 13 residues. Germline V gene lookup returns CDR1 SGHTA and CDR2 FQGNSA. CDR3 residues: CASSLAYGNTIYF. The CDR3 DNA sequence: TGTGCCAGCAGCTTAGCGTATGGAAACACCATATATTTT.

The CDR3 nucleotides are TGTGCCAGCAGCGACCCGAAGCAAGGGCAAATGAACACTGAAGCTTTCTTT. Protein product: CASSDPKQGQMNTEAFF. The rearrangement uses TRBV9 and TRBJ1-1, with no clear D. The CDR3 is made up of 17 amino acids. Per germline, CDR1 SGDLS and CDR2 YYNGEE. Trimming cost V 3 bases and J 0 bases, with 18 bases left between them.

This sequence joins TRBV10-1 and TRBJ1-1; D is ambiguous. The length of the CDR3 is 13 residues. With 3 bases removed from V and 2 bases from J, the gap between germline ends came to 7 bases. CDR1 is WNHNN, CDR2 SYGVQD, per germline (reference sequence). The CDR3 spells CASSEQPNTEAFF. Here the CDR3 DNA reads TGCGCCAGCAGTGAACAACCAAACACTGAAGCTTTCTTT.

The gene calls are TRBV4-1 and TRBJ1-5, with D perhaps matching TRBD1 (6 bases). The length of the CDR3 is 16 residues. V dropped 1 base and J dropped 0 bases, with 10 bases sitting between them. CDR1 is MGHRA and CDR2 is YSYEKL in the germline V gene. In nucleotides, the CDR3 is TGCGCCAGCAGCCAAGTGAAGGGGGATAGCAATCAGCCCCAGCATTTT. It translates to CASSQVKGDSNQPQHF.

The chain combines TRBV19 with TRBJ1-5; the D gene is possibly TRBD1 (6 bases). CDR1 and CDR2 from the germline V gene are LNHDA and SQIVND (reference sequence). The ends were cut back, 5 bases at V and 6 bases at J, with 11 bases in the middle. The CDR3 has 13 amino acids. CDR3: CASSAQGSQPQHF. The CDR3 DNA is TGTGCCAGTAGTGCACAGGGAAGTCAGCCCCAGCATTTT.